Here is one T cell receptor (beta chain) with its context. Its antigen is not known. V shed 5 bases, J shed 6 bases, and the junction held 5 bases outside the gene matches. The V gene's germline CDR1 is SEHNR and CDR2 FQNEAQ (reference sequence). The CDR3 extends over 13 amino acids. This entry comes from a study of T cell responses to AZD1222 COVID-19 vaccine. Generated by immunoSEQ multiplex PCR, the TCRdb table keeps only in-frame clones and is missing some. Found here are 200,000 or so clones, 85% to 95% of them singletons; the top ten hold over 0.95%. Second-dose schedules of about 4 or about 12 weeks were combined. Study-wide findings and caveats: Seropositive status at baseline applied to only five to seven AZD1222 recipients. CD4 TCRs associated with vaccination spanned spike, dominating at 160-218 and 743-854.

Source: peripheral blood, taken 28 days after the second AZD1222 dose. The receptor comes from an adult who received the AZD1222 COVID-19 vaccine. The genes are TRBV7-9 and TRBJ1-1; the match to TRBD1 covers 8 bases. This CDR3 reads CASSEGQVAEAFF. In DNA form, the CDR3 reads TGTGCCAGCAGCGAGGGACAGGTTGCTGAAGCTTTCTTT. Looking up the rest from reference TRBV7-9 and TRBJ1-1 gives the full variable domain: DTGVSQNPRHKITKRGQNVTFRCDPISEHNRLYWYRQTLGQGPEFLTYFQNEAQLEKSRLLSDRFSAERPKGSFSTLEIQRTEQGDSAMYLCASSEGQVAEAFFGQGTRLTVV.